Below, 20 T cell receptor beta chains from the same sample are listed, as sequenced in a study of metastatic and nonmetastatic thyroid tumors. With MiXCR, TCRdb reprocessed the PCR reads. The repertoire consists of some 29,000 clones, with around 7% occurring once and the leading ten covering 35% to 50%. Thyroid surgery was preceded by no treatment in any patient. Sequences were obtained from blood. The receptor set was obtained from a female donor with papillary thyroid cancer or a benign thyroid nodule (not recorded which). Some clones in this sample may be carry-over from other donors' samples.

Comment on this clone: An end of the junction differs from the germline gene, which may be a read error. This sample also contains other DNA sequences that code for the same CDR3. The rearrangement joins TRBV6-1 to TRBJ1-1, with 7 bases fitting TRBD1. The CDR3 runs to 12 residues. CDR1 is MNHNS and CDR2 is SASEGT in the germline V gene. CDR3 DNA sequence: TGTGCCTCGGGACAGATTTACACTGAAGCCTTCTTT. Its translation is CASGQIYTEAFF.

In its sample, this clone was seen many times. The chain recombines TRBV7-3 with TRBJ1-1; no firm D call. The CDR3 has 13 amino acids. Germline CDR1 and CDR2: SGHTA and FQGTGA. Deletions cut 0 bases from V and 1 base from J, with 3 bases between. CDR3 in amino acids: CASSLTGNTEAFF. CDR3 bases: TGTGCCAGCAGCTTAACGGGGAACACTGAAGCTTTCTTT.

This clone was counted ten times or more. V gene TRBV7-2 combines with J gene TRBJ2-1; D is possibly TRBD1 (6 bases). Trimming removed 1 base at V and 7 bases at J, with 14 bases between. Looked up from germline, CDR1 is SGHTA and CDR2 is FQGNSA. The CDR3 length is 15 residues. CDR3 sequence reads: CASSLGGGLGNEQFF. CDR3 in DNA: TGTGCCAGCAGCTTAGGTGGGGGCCTGGGGAATGAGCAGTTCTTC.

This clone was seen repeatedly, ten times or more. The chain couples TRBV6-1 to TRBJ1-5; no clear D. The V gene's germline CDR1 is MNHNS and CDR2 SASEGT. The CDR3 sequence is 14 residues long. The ends were cut back, 5 bases at V and 5 bases at J, with 13 bases in the middle. The CDR3 DNA is TGTGCCAGCAGTTCGAGCTGGCGGGATCAGCCCCAGCATTTT. It yields the protein CASSSSWRDQPQHF.

Ten or more counts support this clone. The gene calls are TRBV30 and TRBJ2-7; TRBD1 might be the D (6 bases). CDR1 GTSNPN and CDR2 SVGIG come from the germline V gene (reference sequence). V gave up 2 bases and J gave up 4 bases, with 18 bases separating them. The length of the CDR3 is 15 residues. CDR3 nucleotide sequence: TGTGCCTGGAGTCCGAGTGGCGCCAGGGGATACGAGCAGTACTTC. Protein: CAWSPSGARGYEQYF.

This clone was recorded at least ten times. The chain couples TRBV5-5 to TRBJ1-1; D may be TRBD1 (6 bases). V was clipped by 4 bases and J by 1 base, with 8 bases between them. The CDR3 has 13 amino acids. The germline V gene encodes CDR1 SGHKS and CDR2 YYEKEE (reference sequence). CDR3: CASSRGGNTEAFF. The CDR3 DNA follows: TGTGCCAGCAGCCGAGGGGGGAACACTGAAGCTTTCTTT.

This clone was observed at least ten times. The rearrangement joins TRBV4-1 to TRBJ2-2, with D maybe TRBD1 (5 bases). In germline, CDR1 is MGHRA, CDR2 YSYEKL. Trimming left V 4 bases short and J 1 base short, with 7 bases between. CDR3 size: 14 residues. The CDR3 region is CASSPGQNTGELFF. The CDR3 DNA is TGCGCCAGCAGCCCTGGACAGAACACCGGGGAGCTGTTTTTT.

This clone was recorded at least ten times. The chain has TRBV11-2 and TRBJ2-3, with 7 nucleotides matching TRBD1. Germline CDR1 is SGHAT and CDR2 is FQNNGV. The junction had 1 base not matched to a gene; V was cut back by 3 bases and J by 4 bases. The length of the CDR3 is 13 residues. The CDR3, as DNA: TGTGCCAGCAGCTTCACAGGGGCAGATACGCAGTATTTT. Translated: CASSFTGADTQYF. The full variable domain, completed using reference TRBV11-2 and TRBJ2-3, is EAGVAQSPRYKIIEKRQSVAFWCNPISGHATLYWYQQILGQGPKLLIQFQNNGVVDDSQLPKDRFSAERLKGVDSTLKIQPAKLEDSAVYLCASSFTGADTQYFGPGTRLTVL.

The table lists this clone with many counts. The rearrangement links TRBV5-1 to TRBJ1-1; perhaps TRBD1 as D (5 bases). V lost 4 bases and J 2 bases, leaving 30 bases between the germline ends. Germline V gene lookup returns CDR1 SGHRS and CDR2 YFSETQ. The CDR3 contains 20 residues. CDR3 nucleotides: TGCGCCAGCAGCATCCTTCCCTTCCTCCGGGGGAGGAGGAGCAACACTGAAGCTTTCTTT. Translating it yields CASSILPFLRGRRSNTEAFF.

This clone has ten or more counts. The genes are TRBV20-1 and TRBJ2-7; either TRBD1 or TRBD2 may fit D (5 bases each). Germline V CDR1 and CDR2: DFQATT, SNEGSKA (reference sequence). The germline V and J ends were trimmed by 2 bases and 0 bases, with 11 bases remaining between them. This CDR3 region has 14 residues. The CDR3: CSARTGTGSYEQYF. DNA for the CDR3: TGCAGTGCTAGAACCGGGACGGGCTCCTACGAGCAGTACTTC.

This clone was detected only a few times. A much larger clone is a single base away; this may be a read error. In the same sample, other DNA sequences code for this CDR3. V and J are TRBV10-3 and TRBJ1-2; 8 nucleotides match TRBD1. CDR1 and CDR2 from the germline V gene are ENHRY and SYGVKD. CDR3 length equals 13 residues. CDR3 sequence: CAITRGQGRGYTF. The CDR3 region has the DNA TGTGCAATCACCAGAGGACAGGGACGAGGCTACACCTTC.

This clone was counted ten times or more. The chain is built from TRBV7-2 and TRBJ2-7; unclear D gene. The length of the CDR3 is 14 residues. The ends were cut back, 5 bases at V and 4 bases at J, with 15 bases in the middle. From germline, CDR1 is SGHTA and CDR2 FQGNSA. In nucleotides, the CDR3 is TGTGCCAGCAGCCCTACCGCTGTGGGGTACGAGCAGTACTTC. It is translated as CASSPTAVGYEQYF.

This clone was seen more than once but under ten times. V usage is TRBV4-1 and J usage is TRBJ1-4; D is possibly TRBD1 (6 bases). Germline CDR1 reads MGHRA; CDR2 reads YSYEKL. CDR3 length: 16 residues. Trimming shortened V by 0 bases and J by 7 bases, and 15 bases separated the two germline ends. The CDR3 nucleotides are TGCGCCAGCAGCCAAGATCTGGGGGGCCGGGGTGAAAAACTGTTTTTT. Translated: CASSQDLGGRGEKLFF.

This clone was detected many times. The chain joins TRBV20-1 to TRBJ1-5; D might be TRBD1 (6 bases). CDR3 length: 13 amino acids. Trimming took 6 bases from V and 9 from J, leaving 18 bases between them. Germline V CDR1 and CDR2: DFQATT, SNEGSKA (reference sequence). CDR3 sequence reads: CSAPRGRGRPQHF. The DNA for the CDR3 is TGCAGTGCCCCCCGGGGGCGCGGGAGGCCCCAGCATTTT.

This clone was counted many times. The CDR3 protein is CASSQNPGRNNQPQHF. The CDR3 bases are TGTGCCAGCAGCCAAAACCCGGGACGGAACAATCAGCCCCAGCATTTT. V gene TRBV3-1 combines with J gene TRBJ1-5; a weak D match, TRBD1 (5 bases). The germline CDR1 and CDR2 sequences are LGHDT and YNNKEL (reference sequence). The CDR3 is 16 amino acids. V was shortened by 2 bases and J by 3 bases, with 14 bases between the two germline ends. The full variable domain, completed using reference TRBV3-1 and TRBJ1-5, is DTAVSQTPKYLVTQMGNDKSIKCEQNLGHDTMYWYKQDSKKFLKIMFSYNNKELIINETVPNRFSPKSPDKAHLNLHINSLELGDSAVYFCASSQNPGRNNQPQHFGDGTRLSIL.

This clone was found many times. The V call is TRBV15, the J call TRBJ2-1; D is uncertain. The germline V gene encodes CDR1 LNHNV and CDR2 YYDKDF (reference sequence). The ends were cut back, 8 bases at V and 3 bases at J, with 17 bases in the middle. The CDR3 runs 15 residues. The CDR3 here is CATENRLFGYNEQFF. The CDR3 DNA sequence: TGTGCCACCGAAAACCGGCTTTTTGGCTACAATGAGCAGTTCTTC.

There are many counts of this clone. The gene calls are TRBV2 and TRBJ1-3; D is perhaps TRBD1 (5 bases). This CDR3 region has 14 residues. Germline loops: CDR1 SNHLY, CDR2 FYNNEI. The V gene lost 6 bases and the J gene lost 2 bases, with 11 bases spanning the gap. DNA of the CDR3: TGTGCCAGCAGGAACCGGGACGCTGGAAACACCATATATTTT. Its translation is CASRNRDAGNTIYF.

In this sample, this clone turned up many times. This chain joins TRBV7-9 and TRBJ2-3; possibly TRBD1 for D (5 bases). Between the trimmed V and J ends, which lost 1 base and 0 bases, there was a span of 8 bases. The CDR3 is 15 residues long. Germline V CDR1 and CDR2: SEHNR, FQNEAQ (reference sequence). CDR3 in amino acids: CASSLGTTSTDTQYF. CDR3 nucleotide sequence: TGTGCCAGCAGCTTAGGGACAACTAGCACAGATACGCAGTATTTT.

The sample holds many counts of this clone. The chain joins TRBV19 to TRBJ2-3, with D tentatively TRBD2 (5 bases). The germline V and J ends were trimmed by 0 bases and 0 bases, with 19 bases remaining between them. The CDR3 runs to 19 residues. Germline V gene data show CDR1 as LNHDA and CDR2 as SQIVND (reference sequence). CDR3 residues: CASSIDLFPTMDSTDTQYF. Written as DNA, the CDR3 is TGTGCCAGTAGTATAGATCTTTTTCCGACTATGGATAGCACAGATACGCAGTATTTT.

At least ten counts were recorded for this clone. This chain links TRBV2 with TRBJ1-6, with D maybe TRBD1 (5 bases). The CDR3 loop spans 16 amino acids. Trimming pared 6 bases from V and 10 bases from J, leaving 22 bases between. The V gene's germline CDR1 is SNHLY and CDR2 FYNNEI. For the CDR3, the DNA is TGTGCCAGCAGGCAGTCGAGGGGTGTAAGGAAATCACCCCTCCACTTT. It yields the protein CASRQSRGVRKSPLHF.